These 25 T cell receptor beta chains share one sample of origin, sequenced in a study of cytomegalovirus exposure and HLA in healthy donors. Assay: immunoSEQ multiplex PCR; the TCRdb copy retains only in-frame clones and omits some. The data show under 200,000 clones, 80% to 90% seen once. The sample consisted of PBMCs. The receptors derive from a woman under 30 in good health and CMV-seronegative.

V and J are TRBV19 and TRBJ1-2; 7 nucleotides match TRBD1. Germline loops: CDR1 LNHDA, CDR2 SQIVND (reference sequence). V lost 11 bases and J lost 5; bases outside the gene matches: 8. The CDR3 totals 12 residues. CDR3 region: CAVIQGKYGYTF. For the CDR3, the DNA is TGTGCCGTGATACAGGGGAAGTATGGCTACACCTTC.

J is TRBJ2-5 and V is TRBV6-5; no firm D call. Germline V gene lookup returns CDR1 MNHEY and CDR2 SVGAGI. The V end lost 8 bases, the J end lost 1 base, and 11 bases lay between the germline ends. The length of the CDR3 is 13 residues. Here the CDR3 DNA reads TGTGCCAGCCGCAAGAGGATCCAAGAGACCCAGTACTTC. Amino acid sequence: CASRKRIQETQYF.

This chain connects TRBV2 to TRBJ1-5; D may be TRBD1 (5 bases). Germline lookup yields CDR1 SNHLY and CDR2 FYNNEI. The CDR3 sequence is 15 residues long. Trimming pared 5 bases from V and 7 bases from J, leaving 18 bases between. Here the CDR3 DNA reads TGTGCCAGCAGTCCTAGGGGAAACAGGCACCAGCCCCAGCATTTT. This translates into CASSPRGNRHQPQHF.

V is TRBV10-3 and J is TRBJ2-3, with 7 bases that match TRBD1. This CDR3 comprises 14 residues. The germline V gene encodes CDR1 ENHRY and CDR2 SYGVKD. Trimming removed 9 bases from V and 2 bases from J; junction bases left unmatched: 8. CDR3 in DNA: TGTGCCATGAAGGGGGCGTTCGCCACAGATACGCAGTATTTT. Translated: CAMKGAFATDTQYF.

V is TRBV29-1 and J is TRBJ2-7; D might be TRBD2 (6 bases). The length of the CDR3 is 13 residues. V was cut by 1 base and J by 4 bases, with 11 bases left in between. The germline gives CDR1 SQVTM, CDR2 ANQGSEA. The CDR3 DNA follows: TGCAGCGTTGAAGGAGGGGAGGTGTACGAGCAGTACTTC. Encoded protein: CSVEGGEVYEQYF.

V and J are TRBV6-4 and TRBJ2-3; a weak D match, TRBD2 (6 bases). Per germline, CDR1 MRHNA and CDR2 SNTAGT. The CDR3 is made up of 13 amino acids. Deletions cut 5 bases from V and 4 bases from J, with 10 bases between. The chain's CDR3 is CASSPGDADTQYF. CDR3 DNA sequence: TGTGCCAGCAGTCCGGGAGACGCAGATACGCAGTATTTT.

This rearrangement joins TRBV6-5 to TRBJ1-2; maybe TRBD1 (5 bases). V lost 0 bases and J 2 bases, leaving 10 bases between the germline ends. Germline V gene lookup returns CDR1 MNHEY and CDR2 SVGAGI. The CDR3 is made up of 15 amino acids. CDR3 nucleotide sequence: TGTGCCAGCAGTTACTCGACCGACAGCAACTATGGCTACACCTTC. Its protein product is CASSYSTDSNYGYTF.

The rearrangement joins TRBV7-3 to TRBJ1-2; a possible D gene is TRBD1 (6 bases). Germline CDR1 is SGHTA and CDR2 is FQGTGA. Trimming removed 2 bases at V and 6 bases at J, with 16 bases between. The CDR3 has 15 amino acids. CDR3 sequence: CASSLSGAAGDGYTF. CDR3 nucleotides: TGTGCCAGCAGCTTATCGGGGGCTGCGGGAGATGGCTACACCTTC.

This clone was detected only once. The chain carries TRBV6-1 and TRBJ2-1, with D perhaps TRBD1 or TRBD2 (6 bases each). Germline lookup yields CDR1 MNHNS and CDR2 SASEGT. The V end was cut by 6 bases, the J end by 4 bases, with 16 bases between. The CDR3 contains 15 residues. CDR3 DNA: TGTGCCAGCAGGGAACAGGGCGGAGGGTACAATGAGCAGTTCTTC. It encodes CASREQGGGYNEQFF.

The CDR3 loop is CASSRDRLNTGELFF. The CDR3 region has the DNA TGTGCCAGCAGCAGGGACAGGCTAAACACCGGGGAGCTGTTTTTT. The chain is built from TRBV5-4 and TRBJ2-2; TRBD1 aligns across 8 bases. The V gene end was trimmed by 4 bases and the J gene end by 2 bases; junction bases not matched to a gene: 4. Per germline, CDR1 SGHNT and CDR2 YYREEE (reference sequence). This CDR3 contains 15 residues. Full variable domain (outside the CDR3, taken from reference TRBV5-4 and TRBJ2-2): ETGVTQSPTHLIKTRGQQVTLRCSSQSGHNTVSWYQQALGQGPQFIFQYYREEENGRGNFPPRFSGLQFPNYSSELNVNALELDDSALYLCASSRDRLNTGELFFGEGSRLTVL.

This clone was seen more than once but under ten times. This chain connects TRBV7-9 to TRBJ1-6; TRBD1 is a possible D gene (6 bases). The CDR3 sequence is 15 residues long. Trimming shortened V by 5 bases and J by 5 bases, and 13 bases separated the two germline ends. The germline V gene has CDR1 SEHNR and CDR2 FQNEAQ (reference sequence). The CDR3 here is CASSARDTDNSPLHF. CDR3 coding DNA: TGTGCCAGCAGCGCCCGGGACACAGATAATTCACCCCTCCACTTT. Full variable domain (remainder filled in from reference TRBV7-9 and TRBJ1-6): DTGVSQNPRHKITKRGQNVTFRCDPISEHNRLYWYRQTLGQGPEFLTYFQNEAQLEKSRLLSDRFSAERPKGSFSTLEIQRTEQGDSAMYLCASSARDTDNSPLHFGNGTRLTVT.

The genes are TRBV7-6 and TRBJ2-1; D is perhaps TRBD2 (5 bases). Germline V gene data show CDR1 as SGHVS and CDR2 as FNYEAQ. Trimming pared 6 bases from V and 5 bases from J, leaving 11 bases between. The CDR3 covers 13 residues. CDR3 in DNA: TGTGCCAGCAGTTTCGGGATCAACAATGAGCAGTTCTTC. Translated, it gives CASSFGINNEQFF.

Here the CDR3 DNA reads TGTGCCAGCAGCTTAGGGACAGGGTATGAGCAGTTCTTC. Amino acids: CASSLGTGYEQFF. The chain carries TRBV7-3 and TRBJ2-1, with TRBD1 matching 9 bases. Germline CDR1 reads SGHTA; CDR2 reads FQGTGA. The CDR3 contains 13 residues. Unmatched junction bases numbered 1, after V lost 2 bases and J lost 8 bases.

A single count supports this clone. The V call is TRBV9, the J call TRBJ2-5; D unclear. Trimming shortened V by 3 bases and J by 5 bases, and 11 bases separated the two germline ends. CDR1 is SGDLS and CDR2 is YYNGEE in the germline V gene. The CDR3 runs 13 residues. The CDR3 DNA reads as TGTGCCAGCAGCGCCGAACCACTGGAGACCCAGTACTTC. Amino acids: CASSAEPLETQYF.

In its sample, this clone was seen once. This sequence joins TRBV5-8 and TRBJ1-5; D call uncertain. This CDR3 has 13 amino acids. V shed 6 bases and J shed 5 bases, with 12 bases lying between them. Per the germline V gene, CDR1 is SGHTS and CDR2 is YDEGEE. The CDR3 DNA reads TGTGCCAGCACCCGGTTGTCGGATCAGCCCCAGCATTTT. It codes for CASTRLSDQPQHF.

The chain has TRBV9 and TRBJ2-7; 8 positions match TRBD1. The CDR3 is 15 amino acids. Trimming took 0 bases from V and 4 from J; bases not matched to a gene: 6. The germline gives CDR1 SGDLS, CDR2 YYNGEE. CDR3 sequence (DNA): TGTGCCAGCAGCGTAGATGGGACAGGAGGTTACGAGCAGTACTTC. Translated, it gives CASSVDGTGGYEQYF.

V usage is TRBV5-1 and J usage is TRBJ2-7; no reliable D call. This CDR3 is 13 amino acids long. V was shortened by 0 bases and J by 5 bases, with 9 bases between the two germline ends. The V gene's germline CDR1 is SGHRS and CDR2 YFSETQ. CDR3 sequence: CASSLASPDEQYF. The CDR3 DNA sequence: TGCGCCAGCAGCTTGGCTTCTCCGGACGAGCAGTACTTC.

This sequence joins TRBV18 and TRBJ1-2, with 7 bases aligning to TRBD1. With V trimmed by 4 bases and J by 0 bases, 2 bases remained unmatched. This CDR3 contains 14 residues. Germline V CDR1 and CDR2: KGHSH, LQKENI. The DNA of the CDR3 is TGTGCCAGCTCACAGGGGGCGGCTAACTATGGCTACACCTTC. Amino acids: CASSQGAANYGYTF.

The chain links TRBV9 to TRBJ1-2; unclear D gene. Germline CDR1 is SGDLS and CDR2 is YYNGEE. The CDR3 covers 14 residues. Trimming cost V 7 bases and J 1 base, with 14 bases left between them. The CDR3 is CASGSGGGNYGYTF. The CDR3, as DNA: TGTGCCAGCGGTTCAGGAGGAGGTAACTATGGCTACACCTTC.

The V gene is TRBV5-3, the J gene TRBJ2-2; D possibly corresponds to TRBD1 (5 bases). TRBV5-3 is placed among ORFs of uncertain function. This CDR3 contains 15 residues. Trimming removed 2 bases from V and 3 bases from J, with 11 bases in between. The CDR3 sequence is CARSLGVTDTGELFF. CDR3 in DNA: TGTGCCAGAAGCTTAGGGGTAACGGACACCGGGGAGCTGTTTTTT.

V is TRBV11-2 and J is TRBJ2-7; TRBD1 aligns across 7 bases. Germline-derived CDR1 and CDR2 are SGHAT and FQNNGV. Losses at the gene ends were 3 bases for V and 1 base for J; bases not matched to a gene: 6. This CDR3 is 15 amino acids long. CDR3 sequence (DNA): TGTGCCAGCAGCTTGGTGACAGGGCGGTCCTACGAGCAGTACTTC. This gives the protein CASSLVTGRSYEQYF.

This clone appeared a single time. The chain combines TRBV7-2 with TRBJ2-7; 13 bases align to TRBD2. Trimming removed 4 bases from V and 4 bases from J; junction bases left unmatched: 4. This CDR3 comprises 15 residues. Germline CDR1 is SGHTA and CDR2 is FQGNSA. CDR3 residues: CASSSQLAGGYEQYF. As DNA, the CDR3 is TGTGCCAGCAGCTCTCAACTAGCGGGAGGGTACGAGCAGTACTTC.

This chain uses TRBV18 with TRBJ2-7; the match to TRBD1 covers 7 bases. CDR3 length: 14 residues. Trimming at V came to 3 bases and at J to 2 bases, leaving 4 bases not matched to a gene. Germline assignment: CDR1 KGHSH and CDR2 LQKENI. The CDR3 DNA reads as TGTGCCAGCTCACCGTCACAGGGGACCTACGAGCAGTACTTC. Translating gives CASSPSQGTYEQYF.

This chain links TRBV15 with TRBJ2-2; unclear D gene. Trimming stripped 1 base from V and 4 bases from J, with 4 bases between. The CDR3 consists of 13 residues. The germline gives CDR1 LNHNV, CDR2 YYDKDF (reference sequence). The CDR3 coding sequence is TGTGCCACCAGCAGAGCTTTCACCGGGGAGCTGTTTTTT. It yields the protein CATSRAFTGELFF.

The V call is TRBV28, the J call TRBJ2-3; the D is unclear. CDR1 and CDR2 from the germline V gene are MDHEN and SYDVKM. The CDR3 sequence is 16 residues long. Between the trimmed V and J ends, which lost 4 bases and 0 bases, there was a span of 14 bases. The CDR3 loop reads CASSSPESYSTDTQYF. The CDR3 nucleotides are TGTGCCAGCAGTTCTCCGGAGAGTTATAGCACAGATACGCAGTATTTT. The full variable domain, completed using reference TRBV28 and TRBJ2-3, is DVKVTQSSRYLVKRTGEKVFLECVQDMDHENMFWYRQDPGLGLRLIYFSYDVKMKEKGDIPEGYSVSREKKERFSLILESASTNQTSMYLCASSSPESYSTDTQYFGPGTRLTVL.